This T cell receptor (beta chain) comes out of a study of CD8 T cells in ankylosing spondylitis. Each CDR3 protein is one row after TCRdb ran MiXCR on the 5' RACE reads. The sample records some 29,000 distinct CDR3 sequences, 7.2% being singletons. This clonotype was detected ten times or more. With V trimmed by 6 bases and J by 5 bases, 9 bases remained unmatched. Germline CDR1 is SQVTM and CDR2 is ANQGSEA. The CDR3 covers 14 residues. V gene TRBV29-1 combines with J gene TRBJ2-1; TRBD2 aligns across 8 bases. This receptor was taken from a male donor with ankylosing spondylitis or in good health (not recorded which). The specimen was blood, either unsorted or a sorted T cell fraction (not recorded which). Here the CDR3 reads CSVGLAAPHNEQFF. DNA for the CDR3: TGCAGCGTAGGACTAGCAGCCCCTCACAATGAGCAGTTCTTC.